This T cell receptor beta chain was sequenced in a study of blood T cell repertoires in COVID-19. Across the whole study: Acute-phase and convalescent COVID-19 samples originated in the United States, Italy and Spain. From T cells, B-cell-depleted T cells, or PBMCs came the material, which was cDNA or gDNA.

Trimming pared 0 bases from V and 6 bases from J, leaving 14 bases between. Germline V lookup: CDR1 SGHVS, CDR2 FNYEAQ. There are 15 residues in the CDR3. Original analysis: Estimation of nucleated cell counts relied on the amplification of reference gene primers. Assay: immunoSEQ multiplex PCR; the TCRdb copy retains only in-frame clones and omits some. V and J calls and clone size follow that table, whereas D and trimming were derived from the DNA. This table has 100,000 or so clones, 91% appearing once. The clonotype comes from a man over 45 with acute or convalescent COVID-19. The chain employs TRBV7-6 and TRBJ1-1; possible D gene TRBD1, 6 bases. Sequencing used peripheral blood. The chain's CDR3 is CASSLAIQGNPEAFF. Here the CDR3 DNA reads TGTGCCAGCAGCTTAGCGATCCAGGGGAATCCTGAAGCTTTCTTT.